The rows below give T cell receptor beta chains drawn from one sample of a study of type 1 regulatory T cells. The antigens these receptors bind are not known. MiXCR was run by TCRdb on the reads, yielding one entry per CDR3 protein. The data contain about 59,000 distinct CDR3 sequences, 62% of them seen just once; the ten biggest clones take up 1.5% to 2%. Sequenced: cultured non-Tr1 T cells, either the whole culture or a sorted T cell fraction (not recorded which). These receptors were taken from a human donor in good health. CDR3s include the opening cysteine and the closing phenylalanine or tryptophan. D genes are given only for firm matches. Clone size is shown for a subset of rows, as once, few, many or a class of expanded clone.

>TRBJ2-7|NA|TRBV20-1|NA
CSAPDALGAYEQYF
TGCAGTGCTCCAGATGCCCTGGGGGCCTACGAGCAGTACTTC
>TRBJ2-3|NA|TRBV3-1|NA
CASSQLPERGDTQYF
TGTGCCAGCAGCCAACTCCCGGAACGGGGAGATACGCAGTATTTT
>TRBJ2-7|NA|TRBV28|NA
CASIGGLYYEQYF
TGTGCCTCAATCGGAGGACTTTACTACGAGCAGTACTTC
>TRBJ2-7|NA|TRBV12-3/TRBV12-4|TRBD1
CASSSMTGAAEQYF
TGTGCCAGCAGTTCAATGACAGGGGCTGCGGAGCAGTACTTC
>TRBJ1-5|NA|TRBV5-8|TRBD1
CASSGGTGDQPQHF
TGTGCCAGCAGCGGCGGGACAGGGGATCAGCCCCAGCATTTT
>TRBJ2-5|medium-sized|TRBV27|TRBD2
CASSLPWSGRAQIAQYF
TGTGCCAGCAGTCTGCCCTGGAGCGGGAGGGCCCAGATTGCCCAGTACTTC
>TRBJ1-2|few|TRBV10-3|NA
CAISIDWNYGYTF
TGTGCCATCAGTATTGACTGGAACTATGGCTACACCTTC
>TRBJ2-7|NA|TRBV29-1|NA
CSVGVGLEQYF
TGCAGCGTTGGGGTTGGCTTGGAGCAGTACTTC
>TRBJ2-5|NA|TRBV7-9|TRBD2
CASSGKGLGGKETQYF
TGTGCCAGCAGCGGCAAGGGGCTGGGGGGGAAAGAGACCCAGTACTTC
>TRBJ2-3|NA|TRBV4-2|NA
CASSQDAADTQYF
TGTGCCAGCAGCCAAGATGCGGCAGATACGCAGTATTTT
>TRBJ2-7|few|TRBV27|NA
CASSRDTYEQYF
TGTGCCAGCAGCCGGGACACCTACGAGCAGTATTTC
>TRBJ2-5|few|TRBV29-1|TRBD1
CSVPWTGQETQYF
TGCAGCGTTCCCTGGACAGGTCAAGAGACCCAGTACTTC
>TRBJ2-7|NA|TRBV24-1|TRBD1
CATSDPGTGVGEQYF
TGTGCCACCAGCGACCCCGGGACAGGGGTTGGCGAGCAGTACTTC
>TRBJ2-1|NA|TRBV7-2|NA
CASSLGRGAGEQFF
TGTGCCAGCAGCTTGGGCAGGGGGGCGGGTGAGCAGTTCTTC
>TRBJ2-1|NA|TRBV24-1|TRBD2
CATSDSVAGVEQFF
TGTGCCACCAGTGATTCGGTAGCGGGAGTAGAGCAGTTCTTC
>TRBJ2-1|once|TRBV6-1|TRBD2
CASSRGTSGSGEQFF
TGTGCCAGCAGCCGTGGGACTAGCGGGAGTGGTGAGCAGTTCTTC
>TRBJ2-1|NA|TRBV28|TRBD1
CASSLWGTGYYNEQFF
TGTGCCAGCAGTTTATGGGGGACAGGGTACTACAATGAGCAGTTCTTC
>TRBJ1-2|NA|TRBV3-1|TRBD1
CASSQLQGANYGYTF
TGTGCCAGCAGCCAGTTACAGGGGGCTAACTATGGCTACACCTTC
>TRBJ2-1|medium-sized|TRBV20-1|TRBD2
CSAPERGKSSYNEQFF
TGCAGTGCTCCGGAGCGGGGTAAGAGCTCCTACAATGAGCAGTTCTTC
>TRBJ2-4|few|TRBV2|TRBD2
CASSGEIAGAKNIQYF
TGTGCCAGCAGTGGGGAAATAGCGGGCGCCAAAAACATTCAGTACTTC
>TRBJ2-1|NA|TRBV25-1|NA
CASEASWEQFF
TGTGCCAGCGAGGCAAGCTGGGAGCAGTTCTTC
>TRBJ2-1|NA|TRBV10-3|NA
CATSTDSSYNEQFF
TGTGCCACCTCGACGGATAGCTCCTACAATGAGCAGTTCTTC
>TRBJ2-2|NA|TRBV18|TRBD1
CASSPRIITGGPGELFF
TGTGCCAGCTCACCACGCATTATTACAGGGGGCCCCGGGGAGCTGTTTTTT
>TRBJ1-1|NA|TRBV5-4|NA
CASSYGQTNTEAFF
TGTGCCAGCAGTTACGGACAGACGAACACTGAAGCTTTCTTT
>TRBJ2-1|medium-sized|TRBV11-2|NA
CASSSFEKTGNEQFF
TGTGCCAGCAGCTCCTTTGAAAAAACCGGGAATGAGCAGTTCTTC
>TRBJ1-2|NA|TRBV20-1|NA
CSAREARVQGYTF
TGCAGTGCTAGAGAAGCCAGGGTACAAGGCTACACCTTC
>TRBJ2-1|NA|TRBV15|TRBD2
CATSRDAGVGNEQFF
TGTGCCACCAGCAGAGACGCGGGAGTGGGCAATGAGCAGTTCTTC
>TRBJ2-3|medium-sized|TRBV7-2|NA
CASSLGAGGTDTQYF
TGTGCCAGCAGCTTAGGCGCAGGGGGCACAGATACGCAGTATTTT
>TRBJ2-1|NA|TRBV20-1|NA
CSQAAPRGEQFF
TGCAGCCAGGCGGCCCCACGAGGTGAGCAGTTCTTC
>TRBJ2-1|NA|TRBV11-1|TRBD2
CASSLRSGSPYNEQFF
TGTGCCAGCAGCTTACGTAGCGGGAGTCCCTACAATGAGCAGTTCTTC
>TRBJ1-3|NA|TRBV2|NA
CASNADPGSTIYF
TGTGCCAGCAACGCGGACCCTGGAAGCACCATATATTTT
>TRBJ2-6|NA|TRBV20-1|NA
CSARSSTGANVLTF
TGCAGTGCTAGATCCAGTACTGGGGCCAACGTCCTGACTTTC
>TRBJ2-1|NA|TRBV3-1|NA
CASSQDMAASNEQFF
TGTGCCAGCAGCCAAGATATGGCAGCGTCCAATGAGCAGTTCTTC
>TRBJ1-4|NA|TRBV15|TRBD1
CATSGGQGYRNEKLFF
TGTGCCACCAGCGGGGGACAGGGCTATCGAAATGAAAAACTGTTTTTT
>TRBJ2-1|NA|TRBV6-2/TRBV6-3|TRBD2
CASSWRTRGLAGGQTYINEQFF
TGTGCCAGCAGTTGGCGGACACGGGGACTAGCGGGAGGGCAAACATACATCAATGAGCAGTTCTTC
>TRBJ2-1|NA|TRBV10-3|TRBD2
CAISRSSGDYEQFF
TGTGCCATCAGTCGCTCTAGCGGGGACTATGAGCAGTTCTTC
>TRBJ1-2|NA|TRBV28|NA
CASRLVGARANYGYTF
TGTGCCAGCAGACTCGTCGGGGCGCGGGCGAACTATGGCTACACCTTC